Listed below are T cell receptor beta chains from one sample, sequenced in a study of blood T cells in healthy people across ages. Via MiXCR, TCRdb re-called the 5' RACE reads, giving one row per CDR3 protein. The sample yields roughly 700,000 distinct CDR3 sequences, 45% to 50% seen once. Input material: blood. The receptors were gathered from a woman aged 60-70 years in good health. CDR3s include the opening cysteine and the closing phenylalanine or tryptophan. The order of the fields is D gene, J gene, clone size, V gene, CDR3 protein, CDR3 DNA. The D gene is left open where the match is weak. For some rows the clone size is stated as once, few or many, or as a class when expanded; others skip it.

D gene: .
J gene: TRBJ2-1
clone size: .
V gene: TRBV7-3
CDR3 protein: CASSTGSGGNEQFF
CDR3 DNA: TGTGCCAGCAGCACAGGGTCCGGGGGGAATGAGCAGTTCTTC

D gene: .
J gene: TRBJ2-7
clone size: .
V gene: TRBV28
CDR3 protein: CASSFWGTPGYEQYF
CDR3 DNA: TGTGCCAGCAGTTTTTGGGGGACACCGGGATACGAGCAGTACTTC

D gene: TRBD2
J gene: TRBJ2-7
clone size: many
V gene: TRBV29-1
CDR3 protein: CSVASSGNHEQYF
CDR3 DNA: TGCAGCGTTGCCTCTAGCGGGAACCACGAGCAGTACTTC

D gene: TRBD2
J gene: TRBJ2-7
clone size: many
V gene: TRBV4-2
CDR3 protein: CASSLSGTSDPEQYF
CDR3 DNA: TGTGCCAGCAGCCTATCCGGGACTAGCGATCCCGAGCAGTACTTC

D gene: .
J gene: TRBJ2-7
clone size: .
V gene: TRBV7-9
CDR3 protein: CASKGQAPYEQYF
CDR3 DNA: TGTGCCAGCAAAGGGCAGGCTCCCTACGAGCAGTACTTC

D gene: .
J gene: TRBJ1-2
clone size: .
V gene: TRBV7-2
CDR3 protein: CASSLGRSNYGYTF
CDR3 DNA: TGTGCCAGCAGCTTAGGTCGGTCGAACTATGGCTACACCTTC

D gene: .
J gene: TRBJ2-4
clone size: .
V gene: TRBV20-1
CDR3 protein: CSATGGTYSYKQYF
CDR3 DNA: TGCAGTGCCACCGGAGGGACTTACTCCTACAAGCAGTACTTC

D gene: .
J gene: TRBJ2-5
clone size: .
V gene: TRBV7-6
CDR3 protein: CASSPLLGFQETQYF
CDR3 DNA: TGTGCCAGCAGCCCACTTCTAGGATTCCAAGAGACCCAGTACTTC

D gene: .
J gene: TRBJ1-1
clone size: .
V gene: TRBV5-1
CDR3 protein: CASSQQGYTEAFF
CDR3 DNA: TGCGCCAGCAGCCAACAGGGTTACACTGAAGCTTTCTTT

D gene: TRBD1
J gene: TRBJ2-1
clone size: .
V gene: TRBV20-1
CDR3 protein: CSAPDRAHEQFF
CDR3 DNA: TGCAGTGCTCCAGACAGGGCCCATGAGCAGTTCTTC

D gene: TRBD1
J gene: TRBJ2-7
clone size: .
V gene: TRBV4-1
CDR3 protein: CAGSQVGPDRDHEQYF
CDR3 DNA: TGCGCCGGCAGCCAAGTCGGACCTGACAGGGACCACGAGCAGTACTTC

D gene: TRBD1
J gene: TRBJ2-5
clone size: .
V gene: TRBV28
CDR3 protein: CASSLRVTGSGEETQYF
CDR3 DNA: TGTGCCAGCAGTTTACGGGTGACAGGGTCAGGGGAAGAGACCCAGTACTTC

D gene: TRBD1
J gene: TRBJ2-7
clone size: .
V gene: TRBV20-1
CDR3 protein: CSALTVGTGDYEQYF
CDR3 DNA: TGCAGTGCTTTAACGGTCGGGACAGGGGACTACGAGCAGTACTTC

D gene: .
J gene: TRBJ2-7
clone size: few
V gene: TRBV12-3/TRBV12-4
CDR3 protein: CASSPRAGEQYF
CDR3 DNA: TGTGCCAGCAGTCCCCGTGCCGGCGAGCAGTACTTC

D gene: TRBD2
J gene: TRBJ2-7
clone size: .
V gene: TRBV20-1
CDR3 protein: CSATLAVQTYEQYF
CDR3 DNA: TGCAGTGCTACTCTAGCGGTTCAAACCTACGAGCAGTACTTC

D gene: TRBD1
J gene: TRBJ1-2
clone size: .
V gene: TRBV24-1
CDR3 protein: CATSDGTGGADGYTF
CDR3 DNA: TGTGCCACCAGTGACGGGACAGGGGGCGCAGATGGCTACACCTTC

D gene: TRBD1
J gene: TRBJ2-1
clone size: few
V gene: TRBV18
CDR3 protein: CASSVGTGAYNEQFF
CDR3 DNA: TGTGCCAGCTCAGTCGGGACAGGTGCTTACAATGAGCAGTTCTTC

D gene: .
J gene: TRBJ2-1
clone size: few
V gene: TRBV28
CDR3 protein: CASSSGAGSYNEQFF
CDR3 DNA: TGTGCCAGCAGTTCCGGAGCGGGTTCCTACAATGAGCAGTTCTTC

D gene: .
J gene: TRBJ2-7
clone size: .
V gene: TRBV28
CDR3 protein: CASSYGSAEQYF
CDR3 DNA: TGTGCCAGCAGTTACGGGTCGGCCGAGCAGTACTTC

D gene: .
J gene: TRBJ2-1
clone size: few
V gene: TRBV7-9
CDR3 protein: CANSRGGGGYYNEQFF
CDR3 DNA: TGTGCCAACAGCCGTGGGGGCGGGGGTTATTACAATGAGCAGTTCTTC

D gene: .
J gene: TRBJ2-1
clone size: many
V gene: TRBV3-1
CDR3 protein: CASFGGYNEQFF
CDR3 DNA: TGTGCCAGCTTCGGCGGTTACAATGAGCAGTTCTTC

D gene: .
J gene: TRBJ2-7
clone size: .
V gene: TRBV5-1
CDR3 protein: CASSLEQGFYEQYF
CDR3 DNA: TGCGCCAGCAGCTTGGAGCAGGGGTTCTACGAGCAGTACTTC

D gene: .
J gene: TRBJ2-4
clone size: many
V gene: TRBV29-1
CDR3 protein: CSVGDWENIQYF
CDR3 DNA: TGCAGCGTTGGAGATTGGGAAAACATTCAGTACTTC

D gene: TRBD2
J gene: TRBJ2-1
clone size: .
V gene: TRBV20-1
CDR3 protein: CSASGGSESEQFF
CDR3 DNA: TGCAGTGCTAGCGGGGGGAGCGAGAGCGAGCAGTTCTTC

D gene: TRBD2
J gene: TRBJ2-7
clone size: .
V gene: TRBV28
CDR3 protein: CASSSSGLAGFGVYEQYF
CDR3 DNA: TGTGCCAGCAGTTCAAGTGGACTAGCGGGCTTCGGTGTCTACGAGCAGTACTTC

D gene: .
J gene: TRBJ2-5
clone size: .
V gene: TRBV20-1
CDR3 protein: CGARDLHTVGAREQYF
CDR3 DNA: TGCGGTGCTAGAGATTTGCACACGGTGGGAGCACGGGAGCAGTACTTC

D gene: TRBD2
J gene: TRBJ2-5
clone size: once
V gene: TRBV7-2
CDR3 protein: CASSFLLAGGEQYF
CDR3 DNA: TGTGCCAGCAGCTTCTTACTAGCGGGAGGGGAGCAGTACTTC

D gene: .
J gene: TRBJ2-5
clone size: .
V gene: TRBV27
CDR3 protein: CASSLENRGGAETQYF
CDR3 DNA: TGTGCCAGCAGTTTAGAAAACAGGGGGGGGGCGGAGACCCAGTACTTC

D gene: TRBD1
J gene: TRBJ2-7
clone size: .
V gene: TRBV9
CDR3 protein: CASSPRGQFVSYEQYF
CDR3 DNA: TGTGCCAGCAGCCCGAGGGGACAGTTCGTCTCCTACGAGCAGTACTTC

D gene: .
J gene: TRBJ2-3
clone size: .
V gene: TRBV20-1
CDR3 protein: CSGLRGTRTDTQYF
CDR3 DNA: TGCAGTGGCCTGCGTGGGACTCGCACAGATACGCAGTATTTT

D gene: .
J gene: TRBJ2-2
clone size: .
V gene: TRBV27
CDR3 protein: CASGPWGPEWAGELFF
CDR3 DNA: TGTGCCAGCGGACCCTGGGGACCCGAGTGGGCCGGGGAGCTGTTTTTT

D gene: TRBD2
J gene: TRBJ2-7
clone size: many
V gene: TRBV5-1
CDR3 protein: CASSPLAGSSYEQYF
CDR3 DNA: TGTGCCAGCAGCCCCTTAGCGGGAAGCTCCTACGAGCAGTACTTC

D gene: .
J gene: TRBJ2-3
clone size: few
V gene: TRBV3-1
CDR3 protein: CASSQGWRDKGTDTQYF
CDR3 DNA: TGTGCCAGCAGCCAGGGGTGGCGGGACAAAGGCACAGATACGCAGTATTTT

D gene: .
J gene: TRBJ2-7
clone size: .
V gene: TRBV12-3/TRBV12-4
CDR3 protein: CASSLGGPSYKQYF
CDR3 DNA: TGTGCCAGCAGTTTAGGCGGGCCCTCCTACAAGCAGTACTTC

D gene: TRBD1
J gene: TRBJ2-1
clone size: .
V gene: TRBV4-1
CDR3 protein: CASSPQQGAFDEQFF
CDR3 DNA: TGCGCCAGCAGCCCCCAACAGGGGGCCTTCGATGAGCAGTTCTTC

D gene: TRBD1
J gene: TRBJ2-1
clone size: .
V gene: TRBV29-1
CDR3 protein: CSVFSGGARNYNEQFF
CDR3 DNA: TGCAGCGTTTTTTCAGGGGGTGCTCGGAACTACAATGAGCAGTTCTTC

D gene: .
J gene: TRBJ2-1
clone size: .
V gene: TRBV15
CDR3 protein: CATSRGVSVIYNEQFF
CDR3 DNA: TGTGCCACCAGCAGAGGTGTTTCAGTTATATACAATGAGCAGTTCTTC

D gene: .
J gene: TRBJ1-1
clone size: few
V gene: TRBV12-3/TRBV12-4
CDR3 protein: CASRPAGLGNTEAFF
CDR3 DNA: TGTGCCAGCAGGCCAGCCGGACTAGGGAACACTGAAGCTTTCTTT

D gene: .
J gene: TRBJ2-6
clone size: few
V gene: TRBV14
CDR3 protein: CASRYAGANVLTF
CDR3 DNA: TGTGCCAGCAGATATGCTGGGGCCAACGTCCTGACTTTC

D gene: .
J gene: TRBJ1-6
clone size: few
V gene: TRBV7-2
CDR3 protein: CASSSHELGPLHF
CDR3 DNA: TGTGCCAGCAGCTCCCACGAGTTGGGACCCCTCCACTTT

D gene: TRBD2
J gene: TRBJ2-7
clone size: .
V gene: TRBV20-1
CDR3 protein: CSARALADNRNEQYF
CDR3 DNA: TGCAGTGCTAGAGCCCTAGCGGATAACAGGAATGAGCAGTACTTC

D gene: TRBD1
J gene: TRBJ2-5
clone size: few
V gene: TRBV6-2/TRBV6-3
CDR3 protein: CASTETGGSGETQYF
CDR3 DNA: TGTGCCAGCACGGAGACAGGGGGCTCGGGAGAGACCCAGTACTTC

D gene: .
J gene: TRBJ2-7
clone size: .
V gene: TRBV15
CDR3 protein: CATSRVLAGGGEQYF
CDR3 DNA: TGTGCCACCAGCAGAGTTCTTGCGGGTGGTGGCGAGCAGTACTTC

D gene: .
J gene: TRBJ2-3
clone size: few
V gene: TRBV24-1
CDR3 protein: CATSERQTDTQYF
CDR3 DNA: TGTGCCACCAGTGAACGACAGACAGATACGCAGTATTTT

D gene: .
J gene: TRBJ2-7
clone size: .
V gene: TRBV20-1
CDR3 protein: CSAGPAKGTSYERYF
CDR3 DNA: TGCAGTGCTGGGCCGGCAAAAGGAACCTCCTACGAGCGGTACTTC

D gene: .
J gene: TRBJ2-1
clone size: few
V gene: TRBV4-3
CDR3 protein: CASSQDARDASHEQFF
CDR3 DNA: TGCGCCAGCAGCCAAGATGCACGAGATGCCTCCCATGAGCAGTTCTTC

D gene: .
J gene: TRBJ1-4
clone size: .
V gene: TRBV12-3/TRBV12-4
CDR3 protein: CASSWGRANEKLFF
CDR3 DNA: TGTGCCAGCAGTTGGGGGCGGGCTAATGAAAAACTGTTTTTT

D gene: .
J gene: TRBJ2-5
clone size: few
V gene: TRBV7-6
CDR3 protein: CASSLDRGIGNEQYF
CDR3 DNA: TGTGCCAGCAGCTTAGACCGGGGCATAGGGAATGAGCAGTACTTC

D gene: .
J gene: TRBJ2-2
clone size: .
V gene: TRBV5-1
CDR3 protein: CASSFDGELFF
CDR3 DNA: TGCGCCAGCAGCTTCGACGGGGAGCTGTTTTTT

D gene: .
J gene: TRBJ1-1
clone size: .
V gene: TRBV14
CDR3 protein: CASSQYPSVLNTEAFF
CDR3 DNA: TGTGCCAGCAGCCAGTACCCAAGCGTATTGAACACTGAAGCTTTCTTT

D gene: TRBD2
J gene: TRBJ2-1
clone size: .
V gene: TRBV4-3
CDR3 protein: CASSQGLADSYNEQFF
CDR3 DNA: TGCGCCAGCAGCCAGGGACTAGCGGACTCCTACAATGAGCAGTTCTTC

D gene: TRBD1
J gene: TRBJ1-4
clone size: few
V gene: TRBV29-1
CDR3 protein: CSALRQGVGEKLFF
CDR3 DNA: TGCAGCGCTCTGAGACAGGGGGTAGGAGAAAAACTGTTTTTT

D gene: .
J gene: TRBJ2-3
clone size: .
V gene: TRBV7-9
CDR3 protein: CASSLPTSGSAGDTQYF
CDR3 DNA: TGTGCCAGCAGTTTGCCCACCTCGGGTTCAGCCGGAGATACGCAGTATTTT

D gene: .
J gene: TRBJ2-5
clone size: .
V gene: TRBV7-2
CDR3 protein: CASSTRGETQYF
CDR3 DNA: TGTGCCAGCAGCACCAGGGGAGAGACCCAGTACTTC

D gene: TRBD2
J gene: TRBJ2-7
clone size: many
V gene: TRBV5-1
CDR3 protein: CASSRGTSGSRTTYEQYF
CDR3 DNA: TGCGCCAGCAGCCGAGGGACTAGCGGGAGCCGAACAACTTACGAGCAGTACTTC

D gene: .
J gene: TRBJ2-7
clone size: .
V gene: TRBV20-1
CDR3 protein: CSAREGNSYEQYF
CDR3 DNA: TGCAGTGCTAGAGAGGGCAACTCCTACGAGCAGTACTTC

D gene: .
J gene: TRBJ2-7
clone size: .
V gene: TRBV5-1
CDR3 protein: CASSLRSSYNEQYF
CDR3 DNA: TGCGCCAGCAGCTTACGGAGCTCCTACAATGAGCAGTACTTC

D gene: TRBD2
J gene: TRBJ2-3
clone size: once
V gene: TRBV27
CDR3 protein: CASSLPGLGGDTQYF
CDR3 DNA: TGTGCCAGCAGTTTACCGGGACTAGGTGGCGATACGCAGTATTTT

D gene: TRBD1
J gene: TRBJ2-4
clone size: .
V gene: TRBV5-1
CDR3 protein: CASSLLGQGRDIQYF
CDR3 DNA: TGCGCCAGCAGCTTGTTGGGACAGGGTAGAGACATTCAGTACTTC

D gene: .
J gene: TRBJ2-3
clone size: .
V gene: TRBV9
CDR3 protein: CTSSPRGPGDTQYF
CDR3 DNA: TGTACCAGCAGCCCGCGGGGCCCCGGGGATACGCAGTATTTT